This T cell receptor (beta chain) was documented in a study of spatial heterogeneity in lung cancer. Looking at the study overall: The study observed each unique TCR and UMI combination more than ten times on average in raw reads.

Time point in this sample: sample taken at primary tumor resection. The sequenced material consisted of unsorted whole RNA from tumor, nontumor lung or frozen PBMC. V lost 0 bases and J lost 0, with 7 bases in between. The CDR3 runs to 15 residues. Germline V lookup: CDR1 SEHNR, CDR2 FQNEAQ (reference sequence). Every TCR cDNA molecule bore a unique molecular identifier. Using its own MiXCR run on the 5' RACE reads, TCRdb lists one record per CDR3 protein. The table includes around 60,000 distinct CDR3 sequences, 8% to 9% detected once. This clonotype was detected only a few times. The V gene is TRBV7-9, the J gene TRBJ2-3; tentative D call: TRBD2 (6 bases). This clonotype was obtained from a female donor with early-stage non-small cell lung cancer. The source was PBMCs, collected at surgery. DNA of the CDR3: TGTGCCAGCAGCTTAGCGGGACTGAGCACAGATACGCAGTATTTT. Its translation: CASSLAGLSTDTQYF.